This entry lists 19 T cell receptor beta chains sequenced from one sample in a study of CD8+ T cells in alopecia areata (dated 2018 in TCRdb). Libraries were built with the immunoSEQ multiplex PCR assay. RNA was extracted from all samples and reverse transcribed into cDNA as template for TCR sequencing. The clones in this table, taken by TCRdb from immuneACCESS, are in-frame only. Not every clone is retained; where verified, under half of the shortfall comes from an unresolved V gene, and the cause of the rest is unknown. Recorded for this sample are around 210,000 clones; roughly 56% of them occurred a single time. The ten biggest clones cover over 4% of the sample. The sample comprised CD8+ T cells sorted from blood. Every receptor here comes from a human donor in good health.

The chain uses TRBV30 and TRBJ2-1; D is uncertain. This CDR3 has 14 amino acids. V dropped 1 base and J dropped 1 base, with 8 bases sitting between them. Germline V gene data show CDR1 as GTSNPN and CDR2 as SVGIG (reference sequence). The CDR3 DNA sequence: TGTGCCTGGAGTGGGCTTACATCCTACAATGAGCAGTTCTTC. Translated: CAWSGLTSYNEQFF.

CDR3 coding DNA: TGTGCCAGCAGTGAAGCAAGGAACGGAAATGATGGGCAGTTCTTC. Its protein is CASSEARNGNDGQFF. This sequence joins TRBV2 and TRBJ2-1; no reliable D call. Looked up from germline, CDR1 is SNHLY and CDR2 is FYNNEI. The CDR3 is 15 residues long. V lost 0 bases and J 12 bases, leaving 18 bases between the germline ends.

The chain carries TRBV4-2 and TRBJ1-6; TRBD1 matches at 7 bases. CDR3 length: 17 amino acids. The V gene's germline CDR1 is LGHNA and CDR2 YNFKEQ. The V segment lost 0 bases and the J segment 3 bases; nucleotides outside the gene matches: 5. CDR3 bases: TGTGCCAGCAGCCAAGATGACAGGGACTACTATAATTCACCCCTCCACTTT. This encodes CASSQDDRDYYNSPLHF.

This clone has just one count. The V gene is TRBV11-2, the J gene TRBJ2-3; D is uncertain. Per germline, CDR1 SGHAT and CDR2 FQNNGV. V lost 4 bases and J lost 6, with 11 bases in between. There are 13 residues in the CDR3. CDR3 bases: TGTGCCAGCAGCTCCCTCCCCCGTGATACGCAGTATTTT. Its translation is CASSSLPRDTQYF.

The genes are TRBV27 and TRBJ1-2; D is uncertain. V was trimmed by 4 bases and J by 0 bases, leaving 6 bases between them. CDR1 is MNHEY, CDR2 SMNVEV, per germline (reference sequence). The CDR3 length is 13 residues. DNA of the CDR3: TGTGCCAGCAGTTCTTCAGCTAACTATGGCTACACCTTC. Translated: CASSSSANYGYTF.

The chain carries TRBV13 and TRBJ1-2, with TRBD1 matching over 7 bases. Germline V gene data show CDR1 as PRHDT and CDR2 as FYEKMQ (reference sequence). CDR3 size: 14 residues. V was pared by 1 base and J by 6 bases, with 5 bases of the junction left unmatched. The CDR3 coding sequence is TGTGCCAGCAGCTTAGACCGGGACAGTGATGGCTACACCTTC. Amino acid sequence: CASSLDRDSDGYTF.

V is TRBV23-1 and J is TRBJ2-7, with TRBD2 as a possible D gene (5 bases). TRBV23-1 is placed among ORFs of uncertain function. V lost 11 bases and J 4 bases, leaving 12 bases between the germline ends. The CDR3 spans 11 residues. CDR3 in DNA: TGCGCCTCAGGCGGAGGTTACGAGCAGTACTTC. Amino acid sequence: CASGGGYEQYF.

J is TRBJ2-3 and V is TRBV29-1; TRBD2 agrees at 10 bases. In germline, CDR1 is SQVTM, CDR2 ANQGSEA. The J segment lost 7 bases and the V segment lost 7 bases, leaving 14 bases of the junction unmatched. CDR3 size: 15 residues. In nucleotides, the CDR3 is TGCAGCGCCGAGCCCCTAGCGGGGGTAAGGAATACGCAGTATTTT. Translating gives CSAEPLAGVRNTQYF.

In this sample, this clone turned up a few times. V is TRBV14 and J is TRBJ1-2, with D unclear. V was clipped by 4 bases and J by 3 bases, with 9 bases between them. The CDR3 is 13 amino acids. Germline values: CDR1 SGHDN, CDR2 FVKESK. The CDR3 sequence is CASSLANDYGYTF. CDR3 bases: TGTGCCAGCAGCCTAGCGAACGACTATGGCTACACCTTC.

The chain uses TRBV30 and TRBJ1-1, with D perhaps matching TRBD1 (6 bases). The V end was cut by 3 bases, the J end by 2 bases, with 13 bases between. The CDR3 sequence is 14 residues long. Germline loops: CDR1 GTSNPN, CDR2 SVGIG (reference sequence). In DNA form, the CDR3 reads TGTGCCTGGAGAGCGGGGGGCGAAAACACTGAAGCTTTCTTT. It is translated as CAWRAGGENTEAFF.

The chain links TRBV29-1 to TRBJ2-1; 8 nucleotides line up with TRBD1. This CDR3 comprises 11 residues. CDR1 SQVTM and CDR2 ANQGSEA come from the germline V gene. The CDR3 reads CTLQGGNEQFF. DNA for the CDR3: TGCACCCTACAGGGGGGTAATGAGCAGTTCTTC.

There are a few counts of this clone. The V call is TRBV12-5, the J call TRBJ2-1; D gene uncertain. CDR1 LGHNT and CDR2 FRNRAP come from the germline V gene. V shed 6 bases and J shed 4 bases, with 4 bases lying between them. The CDR3 has 11 amino acids. In DNA, the CDR3 is TGTGCTAGTGGAGCGTACAATGAGCAGTTCTTC. This translates into CASGAYNEQFF.

The CDR3: CASSEGTLNQPQHF. The CDR3 DNA sequence: TGTGCCAGCAGCGAAGGGACGCTCAATCAGCCCCAGCATTTT. The V gene is TRBV7-9, the J gene TRBJ1-5; TRBD1 might be the D (5 bases). Germline values: CDR1 SEHNR, CDR2 FQNEAQ (reference sequence). The CDR3 has 14 residues. Trimming pared 5 bases from V and 3 bases from J, leaving 11 bases between.

This clone has more than one count but fewer than ten. The chain is built from TRBV5-1 and TRBJ1-1; D gene uncertain. The CDR3 loop spans 14 amino acids. Between the trimmed V and J ends, which lost 5 bases and 2 bases, there was a span of 13 bases. Germline CDR1 is SGHRS and CDR2 is YFSETQ. CDR3: CASRPDGRNTEAFF. DNA for the CDR3: TGCGCCAGCAGACCTGATGGTAGAAACACTGAAGCTTTCTTT.

The rearrangement joins TRBV19 to TRBJ2-7; 11 bases are a match to TRBD1. The CDR3 length is 15 residues. Germline values: CDR1 LNHDA, CDR2 SQIVND (reference sequence). J was trimmed by 6 bases and V by 5 bases; bases with no gene match: 9. The CDR3, as DNA: TGTGCCAGTAGTCCAGCAGGGACAGGGGGTTCCGAGCAGTACTTC. As protein: CASSPAGTGGSEQYF.

A word on this clone: Other DNA sequences within the sample encode an identical CDR3. The chain uses TRBV5-6 and TRBJ1-1; D remains unclear. CDR1 and CDR2 from the germline V gene are SGHDT and YYEEEE. V lost 0 bases and J 0 bases, leaving 6 bases between the germline ends. This CDR3 is 14 amino acids long. The CDR3 spells CASSLAGMNTEAFF. In nucleotides, the CDR3 is TGTGCCAGCAGCTTGGCCGGTATGAACACTGAAGCTTTCTTT.

The rearrangement links TRBV28 to TRBJ1-2; D call uncertain. The germline V gene has CDR1 MDHEN and CDR2 SYDVKM. V lost 5 bases and J lost 4, with 11 bases in between. CDR3 length: 13 residues. CDR3 bases: TGTGCCAGCAGTGCCTCGGACGTCTATGGCTACACCTTC. Translation gives CASSASDVYGYTF.

V and J are TRBV30 and TRBJ1-2; maybe TRBD1 (5 bases). V lost 4 bases and J lost 2, with 20 bases in between. The CDR3 consists of 16 residues. Germline CDR1 reads GTSNPN; CDR2 reads SVGIG (reference sequence). The CDR3 DNA follows: TGTGCCTGGATTGCACCCGACGTGGGACTAAACTATGGCTACACCTTC. It yields the protein CAWIAPDVGLNYGYTF.

This chain joins TRBV23-1 and TRBJ2-1; 10 bases align to TRBD2. TRBV23-1 is marked as an open reading frame, function uncertain. V was pared by 1 base and J by 2 bases, with 8 bases of the junction left unmatched. This CDR3 contains 18 residues. Written as DNA, the CDR3 is TGCGCCAGCAGTCAATTCGAAGATAGCGGGGGGACCTACAATGAGCAGTTCTTC. Amino acids: CASSQFEDSGGTYNEQFF.